A selection of T cell receptor beta chains follows, all from one sample in a study of T cell clonotyping in hematopoietic cell transplantation. Produced via immunoSEQ multiplex PCR; TCRdb's table is partial and in-frame only. The data show about 36,000 clones, with roughly 96% seen just once and 1.5% to 2% held by the top ten. The material was peripheral blood mononuclear cells, obtained before stem cell transplant. The receptors were gathered from a man in his forties with chronic myeloid leukemia. Some clones in this sample may be carry-over from other donors' samples. The conserved cysteine and the conserved F or W are not part of the CDR3 here. A D gene is named only where the DNA matches it firmly.

cdr3_aa: ASTRSGYGYT
d_call: .
v_call: TRBV13

cdr3_aa: ARTRDRESLSYEQY
d_call: TRBD1
v_call: TRBV10-1

cdr3_aa: ASTLYGRANTGELF
d_call: .
v_call: TRBV19

cdr3_aa: ASSPGGYGYT
d_call: TRBD1
v_call: TRBV7-6

cdr3_aa: ASSLSIRAVTYEQY
d_call: .
v_call: TRBV27

cdr3_aa: ASSLGAMDTLYEKLF
d_call: .
v_call: TRBV7-9

cdr3_aa: ASSDTQIQATNEKLF
d_call: .
v_call: TRBV7-8

cdr3_aa: ASSLSRDGEAF
d_call: .
v_call: TRBV7-2

cdr3_aa: ASSQGWNYEQY
d_call: .
v_call: TRBV18

cdr3_aa: ASLDTRGRGGTDTQY
d_call: .
v_call: TRBV2

cdr3_aa: AISEAGRNYGYT
d_call: .
v_call: TRBV10-3

cdr3_aa: ASSDSSPRTDTQY
d_call: .
v_call: TRBV6-1

cdr3_aa: ASSPRINQIYSPLH
d_call: .
v_call: TRBV28

cdr3_aa: ASSPDRGGSPLH
d_call: TRBD1
v_call: TRBV5-1

cdr3_aa: ATSRDTGANVLT
d_call: .
v_call: TRBV15

cdr3_aa: ASSLKGKGVRETQY
d_call: .
v_call: TRBV5-6

cdr3_aa: ASSLSSGDGSPLH
d_call: .
v_call: TRBV7-6

cdr3_aa: ASSSPGLGNQPQH
d_call: .
v_call: TRBV19

cdr3_aa: SVEKQGSGNTIY
d_call: .
v_call: TRBV29-1

cdr3_aa: ASSPPEALPYGYT
d_call: .
v_call: TRBV6-6

cdr3_aa: ASSLTGSTDTQY
d_call: .
v_call: TRBV11-3

cdr3_aa: ASSESVGEVNEQF
d_call: .
v_call: TRBV6-1

cdr3_aa: ASSLSLGMGAEAF
d_call: .
v_call: TRBV27

cdr3_aa: ASSFNPVTGGLSYEQY
d_call: TRBD1
v_call: TRBV28

cdr3_aa: ASSTDITVLNSPLH
d_call: .
v_call: TRBV5-1

cdr3_aa: ASSIGRGQREAF
d_call: TRBD1
v_call: TRBV19

cdr3_aa: ASSQDGSRPHYEQY
d_call: .
v_call: TRBV4-2

cdr3_aa: ASSLRAKNTEAF
d_call: .
v_call: TRBV14

cdr3_aa: ASSLPQLGGGHTDTQY
d_call: .
v_call: TRBV4-2

cdr3_aa: ASSLGGSGLGYEQY
d_call: .
v_call: TRBV5-6

cdr3_aa: ATSRDRGNEKLF
d_call: .
v_call: TRBV15

cdr3_aa: ASSLDGVTTSEQY
d_call: .
v_call: TRBV7-8

cdr3_aa: AIGTGVVNIQY
d_call: TRBD1
v_call: TRBV28

cdr3_aa: ASSLGTGGLYGYT
d_call: TRBD1
v_call: TRBV5-4